The present entry profiles one TCR beta chain with its context. Its antigen remains unknown. Expressed TCRB transcripts were sequenced after all isolated RNA was converted to cDNA. Libraries were prepared by immunoSEQ multiplex PCR; TCRdb keeps only in-frame clonotypes and omits some of them. The table includes approximately 330,000 clones, 9.5% to 12% detected once. Germline V gene sequence: CDR1 SGHDT, CDR2 YYEEEE. V was shortened by 2 bases and J by 5 bases, with 5 bases between the two germline ends. The CDR3 runs to 11 residues. Purities in excess of 98% were seen in all sorted populations. These data originate in a study of beta chain features in type 1 diabetes. Study findings and constraints: In cDNA sequencing, cells with high TCR expression could be over-represented.

The specimen was naive CD4+ T cells from blood. This sequence originates from a woman aged 30 to 39 in good health. The chain uses TRBV5-6 and TRBJ2-7; D is uncertain. The chain's CDR3 is CASSFHDEQYF. The CDR3 DNA reads as TGTGCCAGCAGCTTCCATGACGAGCAGTACTTC.